This TCR beta chain was obtained from a study of OX40 agonist ivuxolimab in advanced cancers. As for the study in general: Patients were infused with ivuxolimab every 2 weeks at 0.01 to 10 mg/kg. Study findings and constraints: Antigen specificity remained undetermined for the expanded peripheral T cells.

There are 14 residues in the CDR3. Germline assignment: CDR1 SNHLY and CDR2 FYNNEI. Unmatched junction bases numbered 1, after V lost 5 bases and J lost 6 bases. A remark on this clone: Its antigen is not identified.

People who had autoimmune disease history or systemic immunosuppression were excluded. Cycle 7 day 1, cycle 4 day 1, and baseline were the timepoints at which blood was sampled. This table comes from immunoSEQ multiplex PCR, and its TCRdb copy is limited to in-frame clones, with some not included. There are 130,000 or so clones in the sample; 90% occur only once, and about 1.1% lies in the top ten. The material sequenced was CD4+ or CD8+ T cells sorted from blood, taken in a trial of the OX40 agonist ivuxolimab. This clonotype originated in an adult with an advanced solid tumor such as melanoma, head and neck, liver or kidney cancer. This chain uses TRBV2 with TRBJ2-1; 13 nucleotides line up with TRBD2. The CDR3 spells CASSRLAGGNEQFF. CDR3 DNA sequence: TGTGCCAGCAGTCGACTAGCGGGAGGCAATGAGCAGTTCTTC. Together with reference TRBV2 and TRBJ2-1, the CDR3 gives the full variable domain: EPEVTQTPSHQVTQMGQEVILRCVPISNHLYFYWYRQILGQKVEFLVSFYNNEISEKSEIFDDQFSVERPDGSNFTLKIRSTKLEDSAMYFCASSRLAGGNEQFFGPGTRLTVL.